These T cell receptor beta chains were read from a single sample in a study of T cell repertoires in cytomegalovirus infection. TCRdb re-called the reads with MiXCR, one entry per CDR3 protein. In the table there are 450,000 to 600,000 distinct CDR3 sequences, about 33% of which are singletons. No antigen has been identified for these receptors. The sample was cultured PBMCs, taken from culture after CMV antigen stimulation. These receptors came from a human donor in good health (CMV status not recorded). Some clones in this sample may be carry-over from other donors' samples. CDR3s include the opening cysteine and the closing phenylalanine or tryptophan. Each record gives: clone size, V gene, J gene, D gene, CDR3 DNA, CDR3 protein. D genes are given only for firm matches. Only part of the rows carry a size: once, few, many, or a class if the clone is expanded.

-	TRBV6-1	TRBJ2-5	TRBD2	TGTGCCAGCAGAGGAAGTGGGACTAGCATCTGGGAGACCCAGTACTTC	CASRGSGTSIWETQYF
-	TRBV4-1	TRBJ2-3	TRBD1	TGCGCCAGCACCGGGGCAGGGGGCGCAGATACGCAGTATTTT	CASTGAGGADTQYF
-	TRBV7-3	TRBJ2-1	TRBD2	TGTGCCAGCAGCCGCCAGGCTAGCGGAGGCAATGAGCAGTTCTTC	CASSRQASGGNEQFF
-	TRBV19	TRBJ2-5	TRBD2	TGTGCCAGTAGTGCCGGGACTACAAGAACCCAAGAGACCCAGTACTTC	CASSAGTTRTQETQYF
-	TRBV12-3/TRBV12-4	TRBJ2-5	TRBD2	TGTGCCAGCAGTTTGGGAACCGGGACTAGAGGAGAGACCCAGTACTTC	CASSLGTGTRGETQYF
-	TRBV4-1	TRBJ1-6	-	TGCGCCAGCAGCCAAGTACTTCGCAGGGGACATAATTCACCCCTCCACTTT	CASSQVLRRGHNSPLHF
-	TRBV3-1	TRBJ2-3	-	TGTGCCAGCAGCCATCAAACAGGATGGCCAGATACGCAGTATTTT	CASSHQTGWPDTQYF
-	TRBV13	TRBJ1-2	TRBD1	TGTGCCAGCAGCTCGGGACAGGGCGATATGGGCTACACCTTC	CASSSGQGDMGYTF
few	TRBV11-1	TRBJ2-3	TRBD2	TGTGCCAGCACCAGATCGGGGACTACCTCGGGGACGACAGATACGCAGTATTTT	CASTRSGTTSGTTDTQYF
-	TRBV20-1	TRBJ1-1	TRBD1	TGCAGGGGGACAGGGTTGAACACTGAAGCTTTCTTT	CRGTGLNTEAFF
many	TRBV7-2	TRBJ2-3	-	TGTGCCAGCAGCTTAGCGCTCACAGATACGCAGTATTTT	CASSLALTDTQYF
many	TRBV12-5	TRBJ2-1	TRBD2	TGTGCTAGTGGTTTGGCCCTTCGGACTAGCGGGAACTGGCCGTACAATGAGCAGTTCTTC	CASGLALRTSGNWPYNEQFF
few	TRBV14	TRBJ1-1	TRBD1	TGTGCCAGCAGCCATGACGCCGGGACAGGAGGTACTGAAGCTTTCTTT	CASSHDAGTGGTEAFF
-	TRBV12-3/TRBV12-4	TRBJ1-2	-	TGTGCCAGCAGGTTACGGGCAGGGTTAAACTATGGCTACACCTTC	CASRLRAGLNYGYTF
-	TRBV7-2	TRBJ2-5	TRBD2	TGTGCCAGCAGCTTAGAGGGACTAGCGGCTCGGGAGACCCAGTACTTC	CASSLEGLAARETQYF
-	TRBV7-2	TRBJ2-1	-	TGTGCCAGCAGCTCGCCGGGACTCGGAATGCCTAACAATGAGCAGTTCTTC	CASSSPGLGMPNNEQFF
many	TRBV7-2	TRBJ2-2	-	TGTGCCAGCAGCTTACCACAGAGAAACACCGGGGAGCTGTTTTTT	CASSLPQRNTGELFF
few	TRBV6-1	TRBJ2-1	-	TGTGCCAGCAGTCTCCAGGGGGGTCGCTACAATGAGCAGTTCTTC	CASSLQGGRYNEQFF
-	TRBV6-2/TRBV6-3	TRBJ2-1	TRBD2	TGTGCCAGCAGTTATTTGACTAGCGGGAGGGTTGAGCAGTTCTTC	CASSYLTSGRVEQFF
many	TRBV7-2	TRBJ1-1	-	TGTGCCAGCAGCCCAACCCCCCTCACTGAAGCTTTCTTT	CASSPTPLTEAFF
few	TRBV27	TRBJ2-1	TRBD2	TGTGCCAGCAGTTTAAACATAGCGGGAGATTCCTACAATGAGCAGTTCTTC	CASSLNIAGDSYNEQFF
-	TRBV20-1	TRBJ1-1	TRBD1	TGCAGTGCCTACCAACAGGGGGTGGAAGCTTTCTTT	CSAYQQGVEAFF
-	TRBV5-8	TRBJ2-3	TRBD2	TGTGCCAGCAGCTTGGTACTAGCGACCGACACAGATACGCAGTATTTT	CASSLVLATDTDTQYF
many	TRBV7-2	TRBJ2-5	-	TGTGCCAGCAGCCCGACTAGTTCGGAGACCCAGTACTTC	CASSPTSSETQYF
-	TRBV12-3/TRBV12-4	TRBJ2-3	TRBD2	TGTGCCAGCAGCCTTTGGACTAGCACCCGCACAGATACGCAGTATTTT	CASSLWTSTRTDTQYF
few	TRBV9	TRBJ2-2	-	TGTGCCAGCAGCGTGATTGGTCCCGGGGAGCTGTTTTTT	CASSVIGPGELFF
-	TRBV12-3/TRBV12-4	TRBJ2-3	TRBD2	TGTGCCAGCAGTTTAAGGCTAGCGGGAAATACGCAGTATTTT	CASSLRLAGNTQYF
once	TRBV6-6	TRBJ1-2	TRBD1	TGTGCCAGCAGTTACTTGCTATACCGGGACAGCTATGGCTACACCTTC	CASSYLLYRDSYGYTF
-	TRBV7-9	TRBJ2-1	TRBD2	TGTGCCAGCAGCTTAATCGGGAGGGGACTAGCGGGAGTATGGAATGAGCAGTTCTTC	CASSLIGRGLAGVWNEQFF
few	TRBV7-6	TRBJ2-5	-	TGTGCCAGCAGCTTAAGCAAAGAGACCCAGTACTTC	CASSLSKETQYF
-	TRBV19	TRBJ1-4	-	TGTGCCAGTAAGGACCAGCCTCCCGGAAAACTGTTTTTT	CASKDQPPGKLFF
few	TRBV28	TRBJ2-1	-	TGTGCCAGCACCACTGGGGGATCCTACAATGAGCAGTTCTTC	CASTTGGSYNEQFF
-	TRBV24-1	TRBJ2-1	-	TGTGCCACCAGTGATTTTTGGAACAATGAGCAGTTCTTC	CATSDFWNNEQFF
-	TRBV6-5	TRBJ2-5	TRBD2	TGTGCCAGCAGTCGTTCGTCCGTAAGCGGGGCAGAGACCCAGTACTTC	CASSRSSVSGAETQYF
-	TRBV6-5	TRBJ1-5	-	TGTGCCAGCAGAAAGAGGGGAGGCCAGCCCCAGCATTTT	CASRKRGGQPQHF
-	TRBV6-6	TRBJ2-4	-	TGTGCCAGCACTGGCGGATTGACCAAAAACATTCAGTACTTC	CASTGGLTKNIQYF
-	TRBV27	TRBJ1-1	-	TGTGCCAGCAGTTTAAGACTGACAAACACTGAAGCTTTCTTT	CASSLRLTNTEAFF
-	TRBV11-3	TRBJ1-1	-	TGTGCCAGCACCCGGGGGGACACTGAAGCTTTCTTT	CASTRGDTEAFF
once	TRBV9	TRBJ2-3	-	TGTGCCAGCAGCGTATTTGACAGAAGCTACACAGATACGCAGTATTTT	CASSVFDRSYTDTQYF
many	TRBV7-8	TRBJ2-7	TRBD2	TGTGCCAGCAGCTTGGGGACTAGCGGGAGTGGCTCCTACGAGCAGTACTTC	CASSLGTSGSGSYEQYF
-	TRBV5-6	TRBJ2-1	TRBD2	TGTGCCAGCAGCGAGGCGGGAGGCAATGAGCAGTTCTTC	CASSEAGGNEQFF
-	TRBV6-1	TRBJ1-1	-	TGTGCCAGCAGTGAATTTCGGGGAACTGAAGCTTTCTTT	CASSEFRGTEAFF
once	TRBV12-3/TRBV12-4	TRBJ2-1	-	TGTGCCAGCAAACGCCAGGGGCGGGATGAGCAGTTCTTC	CASKRQGRDEQFF
many	TRBV28	TRBJ1-1	-	TGTGCCGCCTGCCGGGTGTCCATGAACACTGAAGCTTTCTTT	CAACRVSMNTEAFF
few	TRBV12-3/TRBV12-4	TRBJ2-3	TRBD2	TGTGCCAGCAGTTCCCAGGGACTAGCTTCTGATACGCAGTATTTT	CASSSQGLASDTQYF
few	TRBV24-1	TRBJ2-3	-	TGTGCCACCAGTGATAATGGCGCTAGCACAGATACGCAGTATTTT	CATSDNGASTDTQYF
few	TRBV11-2	TRBJ2-1	-	TGTGCCAGCAGCTTAGATGAGGATTTTCCGTTCTTC	CASSLDEDFPFF
-	TRBV6-6	TRBJ2-1	TRBD1	TGTGCCAGCAGTTACTTGCCTGCGGGACAGGGCCACAATGAGCAGTTCTTC	CASSYLPAGQGHNEQFF
many	TRBV7-2	TRBJ2-3	-	TGTGCCAGCAGCTTAGTGCGTGGGAGCGCAGATACGCAGTATTTT	CASSLVRGSADTQYF